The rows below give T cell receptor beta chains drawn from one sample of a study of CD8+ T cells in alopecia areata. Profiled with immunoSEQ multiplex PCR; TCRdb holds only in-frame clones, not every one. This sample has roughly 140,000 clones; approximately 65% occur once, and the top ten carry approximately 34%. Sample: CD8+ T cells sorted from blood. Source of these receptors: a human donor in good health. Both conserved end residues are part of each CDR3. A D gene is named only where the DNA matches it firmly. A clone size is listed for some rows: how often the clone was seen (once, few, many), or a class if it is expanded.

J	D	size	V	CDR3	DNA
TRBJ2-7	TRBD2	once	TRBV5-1	CANSFRSGSSYEQYF	TGCGCCAACAGCTTCAGAAGCGGGAGCTCCTACGAGCAGTACTTC
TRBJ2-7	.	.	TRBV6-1	CASSDNSGVAYEQYF	TGTGCCAGCAGTGACAACAGCGGAGTCGCCTACGAGCAGTACTTC
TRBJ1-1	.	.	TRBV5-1	CASSSGTQDTEAFF	TGCGCCAGCAGCTCCGGGACACAAGACACTGAAGCTTTCTTT
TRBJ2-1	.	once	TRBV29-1	CSVERRVNEQFF	TGCAGCGTTGAACGACGGGTTAATGAGCAGTTCTTC
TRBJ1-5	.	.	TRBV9	CASSVGGNRNQPQHF	TGTGCCAGCAGCGTAGGAGGCAACCGCAATCAGCCCCAGCATTTT
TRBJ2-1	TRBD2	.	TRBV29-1	CSVEGWAGESYNEQFF	TGCAGCGTTGAGGGATGGGCGGGAGAGTCCTACAATGAGCAGTTCTTC
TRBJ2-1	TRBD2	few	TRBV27	CASSFGLAEQFF	TGTGCCAGCAGTTTTGGACTAGCGGAGCAGTTCTTC
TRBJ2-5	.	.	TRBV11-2	CASSSLDQTQYF	TGTGCCAGCAGCTCCTTGGACCAGACCCAGTACTTC
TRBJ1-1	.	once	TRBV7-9	CASSLGGTRNTEAFF	TGTGCCAGCAGCTTAGGGGGGACAAGGAACACTGAAGCTTTCTTT
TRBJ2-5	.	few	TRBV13	CASSHQGQQETQYF	TGTGCCAGCAGCCATCAGGGGCAACAAGAGACCCAGTACTTC
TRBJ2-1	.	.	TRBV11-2	CASTFTHSEQFF	TGTGCCAGCACCTTTACGCATAGTGAGCAGTTCTTC
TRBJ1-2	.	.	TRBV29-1	CSVALPDGYTF	TGCAGCGTTGCCCTTCCGGATGGCTACACCTTC
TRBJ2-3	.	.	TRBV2	CASTQRPDTQYF	TGTGCCAGCACCCAGCGACCAGATACGCAGTATTTT
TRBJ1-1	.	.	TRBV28	CASSPSPGDTEAFF	TGTGCCAGCAGTCCCTCTCCCGGCGACACTGAAGCTTTCTTT
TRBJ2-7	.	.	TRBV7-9	CASSLADRTYEQYF	TGTGCCAGCAGCTTAGCAGACAGAACCTACGAGCAGTACTTC
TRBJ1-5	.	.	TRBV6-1	CATLEALYSNQPQHF	TGTGCCACCTTGGAGGCACTTTATAGCAATCAGCCCCAGCATTTT
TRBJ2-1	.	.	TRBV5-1	CASSLDLNRYNEQFF	TGCGCCAGCAGCTTGGATTTAAACAGGTACAATGAGCAGTTCTTC
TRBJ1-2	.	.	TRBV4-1	CASRSEMGYGYTF	TGCGCCAGCAGGTCAGAAATGGGCTATGGCTACACCTTC
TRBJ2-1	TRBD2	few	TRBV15	CATSGGTSGRNEQFF	TGTGCCACCAGCGGGGGGACTAGCGGCCGCAATGAGCAGTTCTTC
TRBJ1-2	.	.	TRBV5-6	CASIGWRQAYGYTF	TGTGCCAGCATCGGATGGCGGCAGGCTTATGGCTACACCTTC
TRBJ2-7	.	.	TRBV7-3	CASSLMGSPYEQYF	TGTGCCAGCAGCTTAATGGGGAGCCCCTACGAGCAGTACTTC
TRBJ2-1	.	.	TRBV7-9	CASSLVGFEQFF	TGTGCCAGCAGCTTAGTGGGGTTTGAGCAGTTCTTC
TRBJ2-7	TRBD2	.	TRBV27	CASSFAQRGYEQYF	TGTGCCAGCAGTTTCGCACAGCGGGGATACGAGCAGTACTTC
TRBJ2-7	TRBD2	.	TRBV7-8	CASSSPSLAGDSAYEQYF	TGTGCCAGCAGCTCGCCATCGCTAGCGGGAGATAGTGCCTACGAGCAGTACTTC
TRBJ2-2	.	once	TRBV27	CASSHGSAGELFF	TGTGCCAGCAGCCATGGGAGCGCCGGGGAGCTGTTTTTT
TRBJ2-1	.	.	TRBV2	CASSASTPYSYNEQFF	TGTGCCAGCAGTGCTTCGACCCCGTACTCCTACAATGAGCAGTTCTTC
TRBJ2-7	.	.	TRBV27	CASSLRGPYEQYF	TGTGCCAGCAGTTTGAGAGGGCCCTACGAGCAGTACTTC
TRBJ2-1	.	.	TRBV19	CASSIQTGPPYNEQFF	TGTGCCAGTAGTATCCAGACAGGACCCCCCTACAATGAGCAGTTCTTC
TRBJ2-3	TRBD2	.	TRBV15	CATAGTSGSADTQYF	TGTGCCACCGCCGGGACTAGCGGGAGCGCAGATACGCAGTATTTT
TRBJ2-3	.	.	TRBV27	CASSLEGRQPDTQYF	TGTGCCAGCAGTTTGGAGGGTAGGCAGCCAGATACGCAGTATTTT
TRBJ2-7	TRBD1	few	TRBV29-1	CSVVDRERGSYEQYF	TGCAGCGTGGTAGACAGGGAGAGAGGTTCCTACGAGCAGTACTTC
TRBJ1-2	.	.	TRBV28	CASSFRGPWNYGYTF	TGTGCCAGCAGTTTTAGGGGCCCATGGAACTATGGCTACACCTTC
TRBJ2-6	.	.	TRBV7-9	CASTIRGSGANVLTF	TGTGCCAGCACCATTAGGGGGTCTGGGGCCAACGTCCTGACTTTC
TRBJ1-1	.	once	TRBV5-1	CASSATLFQGNTEAFF	TGCGCCAGCAGCGCGACCCTATTTCAGGGTAACACTGAAGCTTTCTTT
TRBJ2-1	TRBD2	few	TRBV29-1	CSVGEGLDNEQFF	TGCAGCGTAGGGGAGGGCCTCGACAATGAGCAGTTCTTC
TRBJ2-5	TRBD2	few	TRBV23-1	CASSPRGVETQYF	TGCGCCAGCAGTCCCCGGGGGGTGGAGACCCAGTACTTC
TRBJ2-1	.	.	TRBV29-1	CSAEGHSYNEQFF	TGCAGCGCAGAGGGACACTCCTACAATGAGCAGTTCTTC
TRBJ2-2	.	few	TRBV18	CASSPDFNTGELFF	TGTGCCAGCTCACCTGACTTCAACACCGGGGAGCTGTTTTTT
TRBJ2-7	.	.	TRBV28	CATNNPSSYEQYF	TGTGCCACAAATAATCCGAGCTCCTACGAGCAGTACTTC
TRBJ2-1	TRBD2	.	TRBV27	CASSFSAGTYEQFF	TGTGCCAGCAGTTTTTCAGCGGGGACCTATGAGCAGTTCTTC
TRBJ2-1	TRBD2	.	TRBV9	CASSPGLAGSNSYNEQFF	TGTGCCAGCAGCCCCGGACTAGCGGGCTCCAACTCCTACAATGAGCAGTTCTTC
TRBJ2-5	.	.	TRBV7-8	CASSPEGRPQETQYF	TGTGCCAGCAGCCCCGAGGGGCGACCCCAAGAGACCCAGTACTTC
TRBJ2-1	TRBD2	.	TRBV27	CATRLAENEQFF	TGTGCCACTCGACTAGCGGAGAATGAGCAGTTCTTC
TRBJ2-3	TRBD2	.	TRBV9	CASSSGGRTVDTQYF	TGTGCCAGCTCTTCCGGGGGGAGAACGGTAGATACGCAGTATTTT
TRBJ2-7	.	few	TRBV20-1	CSASAGEQYF	TGCAGTGCTAGCGCAGGCGAGCAGTACTTC
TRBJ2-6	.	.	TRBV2	CASSEGISSGANVLTF	TGTGCCAGCAGTGAAGGGATAAGCTCTGGGGCCAACGTCCTGACTTTC
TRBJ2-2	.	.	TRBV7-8	CASSPGDTNTGELFF	TGTGCCAGCAGCCCCGGGGACACTAACACCGGGGAGCTGTTTTTT
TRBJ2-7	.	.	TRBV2	CASSVGDGTYEQYF	TGTGCCAGCAGTGTCGGAGACGGGACCTACGAGCAGTACTTC
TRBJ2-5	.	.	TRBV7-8	CASSLGTGSETQYF	TGTGCCAGCAGCTTAGGTACGGGATCAGAGACCCAGTACTTC
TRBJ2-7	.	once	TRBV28	CASSWTVSGEQYF	TGTGCCAGCAGCTGGACAGTCAGTGGAGAGCAGTACTTC
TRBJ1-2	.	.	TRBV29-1	CSVETRNYGYTF	TGCAGCGTTGAAACGCGTAACTATGGCTACACCTTC
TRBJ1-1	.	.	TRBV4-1	CASSQGGTLNTEAFF	TGCGCCAGCAGCCAAGGTGGGACACTGAACACTGAAGCTTTCTTT
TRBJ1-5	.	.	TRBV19	CASSIGLSHSNQPQHF	TGTGCCAGTAGTATCGGTCTCTCTCATAGCAATCAGCCCCAGCATTTT
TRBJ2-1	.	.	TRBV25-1	CASSANEQFF	TGTGCCAGCAGTGCCAATGAGCAGTTCTTC
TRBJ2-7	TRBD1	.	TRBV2	CASLGTDYEQYF	TGTGCCAGTCTCGGGACAGACTACGAGCAGTACTTC
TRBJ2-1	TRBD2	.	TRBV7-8	CASLLLRPAGANEQFF	TGTGCCAGCCTCCTCCTTCGGCCAGCGGGAGCGAATGAGCAGTTCTTC
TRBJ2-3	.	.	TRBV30	CAWSPALARRGTDTQYF	TGTGCCTGGAGTCCCGCGTTAGCGCGACGGGGCACAGATACGCAGTATTTT
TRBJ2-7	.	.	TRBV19	CASSITIGYEQYF	TGTGCCAGTAGTATAACGATTGGCTACGAGCAGTACTTC
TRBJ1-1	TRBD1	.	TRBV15	CATSRSRGPGEAFF	TGTGCCACCAGCAGGTCCAGGGGGCCGGGTGAAGCTTTCTTT
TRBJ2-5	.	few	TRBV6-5	CASSYSRETQYF	TGTGCCAGCAGTTACTCGCGGGAGACCCAGTACTTC